This T cell receptor beta chain stems from a study of T cell clusters in autoimmune cytopenias (dated by TCRdb to the late 2010s). Turning to the overall study: A median TRB sequencing depth of roughly 47,000 reads per sample was reached, and a median of around 2,300 distinct TRB clonotypes per sample was obtained. The study was designed to test whether a disease-specific immune repertoire signature usable as a blood-based biomarker is carried by autoimmune cytopenia patients. Peripheral blood TRB and IGH repertoires were sequenced in autoimmune cytopenia patients at active disease and during treatment follow-up, alongside healthy, CLL and autoimmune hepatitis controls. What the authors observed across the whole study: In the comparison of secondary cytopenia with CLL, no cluster-lack signature showed up, apparently because the dominant lymphoma-associated repertoire masked the signature. Shifts in the TRB repertoire, including less even repertoires in secondary cytopenia and CLL, were mostly a reflection of lymphoma bias and not of autoimmunity. The T cell clusters were defined only in silico, and the functional role of the clusters still needed to be validated experimentally. GLIPH results suggested that primary autoimmune cytopenia patients were missing physiological T cell clusters, with 51 clusters found only in healthy donors compared with 15 to 20 found only in patients. Healthy donors showed roughly 3-fold more exclusive TRB clusters than active autoimmune hepatitis patients, consistent with an autoimmunity-wide signature.

Turning to this clonotype: Its antigen remains undetermined.

Each sample's TRB amplification started from 250 ng of peripheral blood genomic DNA, which corresponds to tens of thousands of genome equivalents. Taken from cysteine to phenylalanine, the CDR3 has 16 residues. No DNA is listed. The germline V gene (reference sequence) sets CDR1 to LNHDA and CDR2 to SQIVND. To amplify TRB rearrangements, a touch-down multiplex PCR protocol was run with the TRB-A and TRB-B primer pools combined in a single tube. Illumina adapters and sample indices were attached to the amplicons through two consecutive PCR reactions using Phusion HS II polymerase. Amplicons were gel-purified with the NucleoSpin Gel and PCR Clean-up kit, then quantified by Qubit and quality-checked on an Agilent 2100 Bioanalyzer. Sequencing of the libraries was performed on an Illumina MiSeq with 600-cycle, single-indexed, paired-end runs. The paper's data handling went like this. MiXCR version 2.1.12, together with the default MiXCR reference library, was used to align and assemble the TRB reads. Each unique CDR3 nucleotide sequence defined a clone, and only productive sequences with at least two reads were analysed. To assess repertoire diversity, an R script computed alpha-parameterized diversity profiles (alpha 0 to 5), which included the Shannon (alpha 1) and Simpson (alpha 2) indices. Combinatorial TRB VJ usage was computed with the tcR package and compared between cohorts by principal component analysis with ade4. GLIPH was used to cluster TCRbeta CDR3s in pairs of cohorts matched for age and read depth, and a Wilcoxon test was used to compare cluster frequencies. With the reads reprocessed by TCRdb, a single entry stands for each CDR3 protein sequence and no DNA is reported. Here the V and J calls rest on TCRdb's processing, not on the authors' analysis. The sample's table lists a count of nearly 4,500 distinct CDR3 sequences. 15% of the sample lies in the top ten.

This sequence was found in a human donor with an autoimmune cytopenia or autoimmune hepatitis (not recorded which). Sequenced sample: peripheral blood. The chain employs TRBV19 and TRBJ2-2; TCRdb indicates TRBD2, and absent DNA this call remains unverified. The CDR3 in this case is CASSISTSGNTGELFF.